The source of this T cell receptor (beta chain) is a study of blood T cell repertoires in COVID-19. Study as a whole: Italy, Spain and the United States were the sources of the convalescent and acute COVID-19 samples. T cells, B-cell-depleted T cells, or PBMCs supplied cDNA or gDNA.

Authors' analysis steps: Amplified reference gene primers provided the basis for estimating nucleated cell counts. Clones were read by immunoSEQ multiplex PCR, and TCRdb kept only the in-frame ones, dropping some. The DNA gave D and trimming, while V, J and clone size come from that table. This sample carries about 36,000 clones, about 85% of them seen once, and the ten largest clones take 19%. Germline loops: CDR1 SGHNT, CDR2 YENEEA. The junction had 8 bases not matched to a gene; V was cut back by 0 bases and J by 10 bases. This CDR3 region has 16 residues. Material: peripheral blood. This sequence was found in a man aged 70-80 years with acute or convalescent COVID-19. The gene calls are TRBV11-3 and TRBJ2-1; 11 nucleotides align to TRBD2. CDR3 DNA: TGTGCCAGCAGCTTAGATTTAACTAGCGGGAGCGTGGAGCAGTTCTTC. It translates to CASSLDLTSGSVEQFF.